The 31 T cell receptor beta chains given below trace back to one sample, sequenced in a study of preoperative IRX-2 immunotherapy in early breast cancer. The repertoire was sequenced with immunoSEQ multiplex PCR; TCRdb's copy has only in-frame clones and lacks some. The data show 35,000 to 50,000 clones, about 95% seen once. Treatment reported: preoperative locoregional IRX-2 cytokine immunotherapy. The input for sequencing was tumor tissue, taken after IRX-2 immunotherapy. These receptors came from a human donor with breast cancer.

The chain carries TRBV7-2 and TRBJ2-5, with 8 bases aligning to TRBD1. The DNA matches TRBJ2-7 better at its end, which makes the J call doubtful. CDR1 and CDR2 from the germline V gene are SGHTA and FQGNSA. The CDR3 runs to 15 residues. CDR3 in amino acids: CASSFRRQGHYEQYF. Written as DNA, the CDR3 is TGTGCCAGCAGCTTCCGCCGACAGGGGCACTACGAGCAGTACTTC.

The V gene is TRBV10-3, the J gene TRBJ1-3, with D unclear. This CDR3 is built from 12 residues. Trimming removed 10 bases at V and 2 bases at J, with 9 bases between. The germline gives CDR1 ENHRY, CDR2 SYGVKD. The CDR3 protein is CATTMTGNTIYF. In DNA form, the CDR3 reads TGTGCCACTACTATGACTGGAAACACCATATATTTT.

The chain joins TRBV18 to TRBJ1-6, with D perhaps TRBD1 (5 bases). Trimming left V 5 bases short and J 7 bases short, with 15 bases between. Looked up from germline, CDR1 is KGHSH and CDR2 is LQKENI. CDR3 length: 15 amino acids. The CDR3 sequence is CASSVGVLGNSPLHF. DNA for the CDR3: TGTGCCAGCTCAGTGGGGGTCCTTGGAAATTCACCCCTCCACTTT.

Here the CDR3 DNA reads TGTGCCAGCAGTTTACGTCGGCGTAACGAGGGGAACACTGAAGCTTTCTTT. It translates to CASSLRRRNEGNTEAFF. The chain employs TRBV28 and TRBJ1-1; D is ambiguous. Trimming removed 2 bases at V and 1 base at J, with 17 bases between. Germline lookup yields CDR1 MDHEN and CDR2 SYDVKM. The CDR3 sequence is 17 residues long.

V and J are TRBV6-5 and TRBJ2-6; D is unresolved. The germline gives CDR1 MNHEY, CDR2 SVGAGI. The CDR3 is 15 amino acids. Trimming removed 2 bases at V and 4 bases at J, with 9 bases between. The CDR3 sequence: CASSYVAGGANVLTF. The CDR3, as DNA: TGTGCCAGCAGTTACGTGGCAGGAGGGGCCAACGTCCTGACTTTC.

The chain combines TRBV9 with TRBJ2-2; maybe TRBD1 (6 bases). The CDR3 is 15 residues long. Looked up from germline, CDR1 is SGDLS and CDR2 is YYNGEE. Trimming took 2 bases from V and 1 from J, leaving 9 bases between them. The CDR3 DNA reads as TGTGCCAGCAGCGTCCAGGGGAAGAACACCGGGGAGCTGTTTTTT. Translation: CASSVQGKNTGELFF.

V and J are TRBV5-1 and TRBJ2-5; possible D gene TRBD2, 6 bases. The CDR3 sequence is 15 residues long. From germline, CDR1 is SGHRS and CDR2 YFSETQ. The V and J ends lost 4 bases and 3 bases respectively, with 16 bases between them. CDR3 in DNA: TGCGCCAGCAGCGGGACTGGCCTGATTAAAGAGACCCAGTACTTC. Its translation is CASSGTGLIKETQYF.

This chain joins TRBV4-3 and TRBJ1-4; 8 nucleotides align to TRBD1. This CDR3 has 17 residues. The V gene's germline CDR1 is LGHNA and CDR2 YSLEER. The ends lost 1 base at V and 4 bases at J; junction bases unmatched: 8. The CDR3 reads CASSQATGEGINEKLFF. For the CDR3, the DNA is TGCGCCAGCAGCCAAGCGACAGGGGAGGGAATTAATGAAAAACTGTTTTTT.

The genes are TRBV5-6 and TRBJ2-1, with D maybe TRBD2 (5 bases). CDR1 SGHDT and CDR2 YYEEEE come from the germline V gene. Deletions cut 4 bases from V and 0 bases from J, with 14 bases between. The CDR3 covers 16 residues. This CDR3 reads CASSHISGSSYNEQFF. CDR3 nucleotides: TGTGCCAGCAGCCATATCAGCGGAAGCTCCTACAATGAGCAGTTCTTC.

The V gene is TRBV19, the J gene TRBJ2-5; D possibly corresponds to TRBD1 (5 bases). This CDR3 is 14 amino acids long. Looked up from germline, CDR1 is LNHDA and CDR2 is SQIVND (reference sequence). Trimming shortened V by 5 bases and J by 3 bases, and 13 bases separated the two germline ends. This CDR3 is CASSWWGPEETQYF. The CDR3 DNA sequence: TGTGCCAGTAGTTGGTGGGGCCCGGAAGAGACCCAGTACTTC.

This rearrangement joins TRBV21-1 to TRBJ1-2. TRBV21-1 is shown as a pseudogene. The CDR3 is 14 residues long. The CDR3, as DNA: TGTGCCAGCAGCCTTCCGAAAGGCCCCCGGGGCTACACCTTC. Translation gives CASSLPKGPRGYTF.

The V call is TRBV30, the J call TRBJ1-1, with D uncertain. The CDR3 consists of 14 residues. Per the germline V gene, CDR1 is GTSNPN and CDR2 is SVGIG (reference sequence). Trimming stripped 1 base from V and 2 bases from J, with 11 bases between. The CDR3 spells CAWSDSHRNTEAFF. As DNA, the CDR3 is TGTGCCTGGAGTGACTCGCATCGCAACACTGAAGCTTTCTTT.

The CDR3 protein is CASSLLGHYNEQFF. Written as DNA, the CDR3 is TGTGCCAGCAGTTTGCTGGGACACTACAATGAGCAGTTCTTC. The J gene is TRBJ2-1, the V gene TRBV28; a possible D gene is TRBD1 (6 bases). The ends were cut back, 3 bases at V and 3 bases at J, with 9 bases in the middle. This CDR3 has 14 amino acids. Germline V CDR1 and CDR2: MDHEN, SYDVKM.

The CDR3 nucleotides are TGCAGTGGAGGGGGGAGTGAAAAACTGTTTTTT. Protein: CSGGGSEKLFF. The rearrangement joins TRBV29-1 to TRBJ1-4; D may be TRBD1 (6 bases). The CDR3 consists of 11 residues. Germline V gives CDR1 SQVTM, CDR2 ANQGSEA.

This chain links TRBV5-6 with TRBJ2-5; 9 bases are a match to TRBD2. The CDR3 runs 15 residues. The germline gives CDR1 SGHDT, CDR2 YYEEEE. With V trimmed by 0 bases and J by 2 bases, 2 bases remained unmatched. The CDR3 DNA sequence: TGTGCCAGCAGCTTGGTAGCGGGAGCACAAGAGACCCAGTACTTC. Translated, it gives CASSLVAGAQETQYF. Drawing the rest from reference TRBV5-6 and TRBJ2-5, the complete variable domain is DAGVTQSPTHLIKTRGQQVTLRCSPKSGHDTVSWYQQALGQGPQFIFQYYEEEERQRGNFPDRFSGHQFPNYSSELNVNALLLGDSALYLCASSLVAGAQETQYFGPGTRLLVL.

This clone was seen only once. The chain employs TRBV11-3 and TRBJ2-1, with D uncertain. The germline V and J ends were trimmed by 5 bases and 9 bases, with 14 bases remaining between them. This CDR3 is built from 13 residues. The germline V gene encodes CDR1 SGHNT and CDR2 YENEEA. The CDR3 nucleotides read TGTGCCAGCAGCCCCGTTGGCTCGGGTGAGCAGTTCTTC. It translates to CASSPVGSGEQFF.

The chain carries TRBV5-1 and TRBJ2-3, with 12 bases matching TRBD2. CDR3 length: 14 amino acids. Germline V gene data show CDR1 as SGHRS and CDR2 as YFSETQ. V dropped 5 bases and J dropped 5; count of bases not matched to a gene: 3. The CDR3 region is CASRGTSGLDTQYF. The CDR3, as DNA: TGCGCCAGCAGGGGGACTAGCGGGTTAGATACGCAGTATTTT.

The chain employs TRBV6-5 and TRBJ1-5; 7 nucleotides line up with TRBD1. The CDR3 has 16 residues. V was clipped by 4 bases and J by 5 bases; unmatched bases: 11. The germline V gene encodes CDR1 MNHEY and CDR2 SVGAGI. The CDR3 reads CASSSLNRGSHQPQHF. Written as DNA, the CDR3 is TGTGCCAGCAGTTCCTTAAACAGGGGCTCCCATCAGCCCCAGCATTTT.

The chain links TRBV7-2 to TRBJ2-1; 10 bases map to TRBD2. V was clipped by 5 bases and J by 4 bases; unmatched bases: 5. The length of the CDR3 is 15 residues. CDR1 and CDR2 from the germline V gene are SGHTA and FQGNSA. The CDR3 here is CASSRASGGYNEQFF. In DNA, the CDR3 is TGTGCCAGCAGCCGTGCTAGCGGGGGTTACAATGAGCAGTTCTTC.

V usage is TRBV7-2 and J usage is TRBJ2-7; a weak D match, TRBD2 (5 bases). Trimming took 3 bases from V and 2 from J, leaving 11 bases between them. The CDR3 contains 14 residues. Per germline, CDR1 SGHTA and CDR2 FQGNSA. The CDR3 region has the DNA TGTGCCAGCAGCTTCGGTCGAGGGACCTACGAGCAGTACTTC. Encoded protein: CASSFGRGTYEQYF.

The chain is built from TRBV19 and TRBJ2-7; D gene unclear. V was trimmed by 6 bases and J by 0 bases, leaving 12 bases between them. Germline V lookup: CDR1 LNHDA, CDR2 SQIVND (reference sequence). This CDR3 region has 14 residues. This CDR3 is CASSSEPSSYEQYF. CDR3 coding DNA: TGTGCCAGTAGCAGCGAACCTAGCTCCTACGAGCAGTACTTC.

The chain couples TRBV4-1 to TRBJ2-1, with D perhaps matching TRBD2 (6 bases). Germline assignment: CDR1 MGHRA and CDR2 YSYEKL. V lost 5 bases and J lost 3, with 14 bases in between. The CDR3 totals 15 residues. Here the CDR3 DNA reads TGCGCCAGCAGCGCTTCTAGCGTGAACTACAATGAGCAGTTCTTC. Translation: CASSASSVNYNEQFF.

This rearrangement joins TRBV13 to TRBJ2-1, with 9 nucleotides matching TRBD2. Germline CDR1 reads PRHDT; CDR2 reads FYEKMQ (reference sequence). V lost 0 bases and J lost 7; bases outside the gene matches: 4. This CDR3 has 15 residues. The CDR3 nucleotides read TGTGCCAGCAGCTTAGGGCGGGGGGGCCTGAATGAGCAGTTCTTC. Translation: CASSLGRGGLNEQFF.

In its sample, this clone was seen a few times. The CDR3 sequence is CASSSVWKNTEAFF. CDR3 coding DNA: TGTGCCAGCAGCTCGGTCTGGAAGAACACTGAAGCTTTCTTT. The chain has TRBV6-5 and TRBJ1-1; D is unresolved. Germline CDR1 MNHEY, CDR2 SVGAGI. Trimming stripped 6 bases from V and 1 base from J, with 12 bases between. This CDR3 comprises 14 residues.

The chain couples TRBV2 to TRBJ1-1; D remains unclear. CDR1 is SNHLY and CDR2 is FYNNEI in the germline V gene. V was trimmed by 1 base and J by 5 bases, leaving 8 bases between them. The CDR3 covers 13 residues. The chain's CDR3 is CASSEETDTEAFF. The CDR3 DNA reads TGTGCCAGCAGTGAAGAGACTGATACTGAAGCTTTCTTT. The full variable domain, rest sourced from reference TRBV2 and TRBJ1-1, is EPEVTQTPSHQVTQMGQEVILRCVPISNHLYFYWYRQILGQKVEFLVSFYNNEISEKSEIFDDQFSVERPDGSNFTLKIRSTKLEDSAMYFCASSEETDTEAFFGQGTRLTVV.

The genes are TRBV6-5 and TRBJ1-1; possible D gene TRBD1, 5 bases. CDR1 is MNHEY, CDR2 SVGAGI, per germline. The CDR3 sequence is 16 residues long. The ends were cut back, 0 bases at V and 3 bases at J, with 14 bases in the middle. The chain's CDR3 is CASSYSQRGLDTEAFF. In DNA form, the CDR3 reads TGTGCCAGCAGTTACTCTCAGAGGGGTCTGGACACTGAAGCTTTCTTT.

V usage is TRBV7-9 and J usage is TRBJ1-3; no firm D call. CDR3 length equals 15 residues. Germline lookup yields CDR1 SEHNR and CDR2 FQNEAQ (reference sequence). Deletions cut 4 bases from V and 2 bases from J, with 12 bases between. The CDR3, as DNA: TGTGCCAGCAGCTCCCGCGCGGGGACTGGAAACACCATATATTTT. Translation: CASSSRAGTGNTIYF.

The J gene is TRBJ1-4, the V gene TRBV9; D is perhaps TRBD1 (5 bases). The CDR3 runs to 14 residues. The V and J ends lost 4 bases and 6 bases respectively, with 13 bases between them. CDR1 and CDR2 (germline): SGDLS, YYNGEE. As DNA, the CDR3 is TGTGCCAGCAGCCCCGATGTGGGGGATGAAAAACTGTTTTTT. It is translated as CASSPDVGDEKLFF.

The V call is TRBV5-5, the J call TRBJ2-1; a weak D match, TRBD2 (5 bases). V was cut by 4 bases and J by 9 bases, with 14 bases left in between. The germline V gene has CDR1 SGHKS and CDR2 YYEKEE (reference sequence). The length of the CDR3 is 13 residues. CDR3 protein: CASSTPTSFEQFF. For the CDR3, the DNA is TGTGCCAGCAGCACCCCTACTAGTTTTGAGCAGTTCTTC.

V is TRBV6-5 and J is TRBJ1-5; no clear D. Trimming removed 2 bases from V and 6 bases from J, with 14 bases in between. This CDR3 is 15 amino acids long. The germline V gene encodes CDR1 MNHEY and CDR2 SVGAGI. This CDR3 is CASSYDLPAGQPQHF. The CDR3 DNA follows: TGTGCCAGCAGTTACGACCTCCCCGCCGGTCAGCCCCAGCATTTT.

The genes are TRBV9 and TRBJ2-7; 8 bases are a match to TRBD1. CDR3 length: 12 amino acids. V was pared by 3 bases and J by 6 bases, with 2 bases of the junction left unmatched. Germline V gives CDR1 SGDLS, CDR2 YYNGEE. CDR3 amino acids: CASSAGQGEQYF. Here the CDR3 DNA reads TGTGCCAGCAGCGCCGGACAGGGCGAGCAGTACTTC.